This T cell receptor beta chain was found in a study of T cells in Graves' hyperthyroidism and ophthalmopathy. Study as a whole: Peripheral blood was secured at the point of initial diagnosis, before any treatment.

It was RNA transcripts that yielded the amplified TCR beta CDR3 regions. The HTBI primer set drove a first-round RT-PCR of the TCR CDR3. TCRdb redid the calling of the multiplex PCR reads with MiXCR, one entry per CDR3 protein. Here the sample spans 550,000 to 800,000 distinct CDR3 sequences, roughly 17% being singletons. Overall study findings and caveats: Onset of ophthalmopathy came a median approximately 6.5 months after the model predicted it.

About this clonotype itself: Its antigen is unidentified.

Hyperthyroidism patients were newly diagnosed, had disease duration under 2 months, and were aged 18 to 65 years. Fresh peripheral blood, more than 9 ml, yielded the PBMCs. CDR3 length: 16 residues. Germline CDR1 is LGHNA and CDR2 is YNFKEQ. Trimming pared 2 bases from V and 2 bases from J, leaving 14 bases between. The clonotype comes from a man aged 50 or older with Graves' hyperthyroidism. Sequenced material: blood. The rearrangement joins TRBV4-2 to TRBJ2-3, with D perhaps TRBD2 (6 bases). CDR3 nucleotides: TGTGCCAGCAGCCAATCAATCGGGAGTCCCACAGATACGCAGTATTTT. Its translation is CASSQSIGSPTDTQYF.